The clone carrying this T cell receptor (beta chain) was picked up one time. Antigen: not known. The data stem from a study of T cell responses to AZD1222 COVID-19 vaccine. Germline assignment: CDR1 SGHVS and CDR2 FNYEAQ. Trimming pared 2 bases from V and 8 bases from J, leaving 7 bases between. The CDR3 is made up of 12 amino acids. Broader study findings: Regions left unmutated in variants are reportedly the target of nearly half of spike-specific TCRs.

TCRdb's copy holds only in-frame clones and misses some; the assay was immunoSEQ multiplex PCR. The sample records more than 85,000 clones, nearly 90% being singletons. The receptor was isolated from an adult in good health. Sequenced material: peripheral blood, taken on day 0 of AZD1222 vaccination. The chain joins TRBV7-6 to TRBJ2-1; weak D call: TRBD2 (5 bases). This chain's CDR3 is CASSLQLDEQFF. For the CDR3, the DNA is TGTGCCAGCAGCTTACAACTAGATGAGCAGTTCTTC.